Described below is a single T cell receptor (beta chain) sequence and its context. Some 30,000 T cell genomes (around 300 ng DNA) went into each PBMC replicate. Original handling: Junction-only sequences produced by ImmunoSEQ had no quality scores, so filtering differed. Only in-frame clones appear in the TCRdb table, and some are missing; sequencing was by immunoSEQ multiplex PCR. V and J calls and clone size are given by that table; D and trimming were obtained from the DNA. Of about 490,000 clones in the sample, around 80% were seen once. The sample comes from a study of shared clonotypes between healthy human individuals. Study-wide background: Two women and three men aged 18 to 49 served as donors.

The unsorted samples took tens of millions of PBMCs to get genomic DNA. This TCR came from a woman between 40 and 55 years old in good health. Some clones in this sample may be carry-over from other donors' samples. The sample comprised PBMCs.

The CDR3 DNA sequence: TGTGCCTGGAGTGTTGCAGTCTCTGGAAACACCATATATTTT. Translation: CAWSVAVSGNTIYF. This chain connects TRBV30 to TRBJ1-3; no reliable D call. The CDR3 is made up of 14 amino acids. The germline V gene encodes CDR1 GTSNPN and CDR2 SVGIG (reference sequence). Trimming shortened V by 0 bases and J by 0 bases, and 6 bases separated the two germline ends.